This TCR beta chain was sequenced for a study of early T cells in non-severe SARS-CoV-2 infection. Study-level information: Unsorted whole blood bulk RNA was sequenced, with unpaired chains.

This clonotype was observed at least ten times. Its specificity is unknown. The CDR3 is made up of 16 amino acids. Germline CDR1 and CDR2: LGHNA and YNFKEQ. The V segment lost 0 bases and the J segment 2 bases; nucleotides outside the gene matches: 3. Separate cDNA molecules each had unique molecular identifiers attached to them. TCRdb recomputed calls from the 5' RACE reads with MiXCR, one row per CDR3 protein. This table has about 25,000 distinct CDR3 sequences, 4% to 5.5% appearing once. Findings and caveats of the study: Database matching using VDJdb favored anti-spike CD8 responses, with private and CD4 specificities left missing.

The origin of this receptor is an adult who was a healthcare worker with PCR-confirmed SARS-CoV-2 infection or an uninfected control (not recorded which). V is TRBV4-2 and J is TRBJ2-1; 8 bases are shared with TRBD1. Sequenced sample: whole blood. The CDR3 region has the DNA TGTGCCAGCAGCCAAGATGCAGGGGGCGCCTACAATGAGCAGTTCTTC. Encoded protein: CASSQDAGGAYNEQFF.